The 30 T cell receptor beta chains listed next were all sequenced from one sample in a study of CD8 T cells in Susac syndrome. The RNA, roughly 0.5 to 1 ug, was put through reverse transcription using random hexamers. TCRdb re-derived calls from the immunoSEQ multiplex PCR reads in MiXCR, one entry per CDR3 protein. The sample has some 200,000 distinct CDR3 sequences; about 95% are singletons. Sequencing used CD4+ T cells from PBMCs. The receptors here all came from a human donor with multiple sclerosis.

V gene TRBV29-1 combines with J gene TRBJ1-2, with a weak D call TRBD1 (5 bases). The CDR3 runs to 14 residues. V was trimmed by 5 bases and J by 0 bases, leaving 13 bases between them. CDR1 is SQVTM and CDR2 is ANQGSEA in the germline V gene. CDR3 in amino acids: CSVRGGVSNYGYTF. In nucleotides, the CDR3 is TGCAGCGTTAGGGGTGGGGTCTCTAACTATGGCTACACCTTC.

This rearrangement joins TRBV12-3 or TRBV12-4 to TRBJ2-7; unclear D gene. The V end was cut by 0 bases, the J end by 2 bases, with 11 bases between. The CDR3 has 15 residues. The CDR3 region is CASSLAGSTAYEQYF. The CDR3 DNA is TGTGCCAGCAGTTTAGCTGGGTCCACAGCCTACGAGCAGTACTTC.

V is TRBV5-1 and J is TRBJ1-2; D is possibly TRBD1 (5 bases). Between the trimmed V and J ends, which lost 3 bases and 4 bases, there was a span of 13 bases. Germline-derived CDR1 and CDR2 are SGHRS and YFSETQ. The CDR3 has 14 amino acids. The CDR3 protein is CASSSNLGAYGYTF. The CDR3 nucleotides read TGCGCCAGCAGCTCAAATCTAGGGGCCTATGGCTACACCTTC.

The chain links TRBV3-1 to TRBJ2-1; the D is unclear. Germline CDR1 reads LGHDT; CDR2 reads YNNKEL (reference sequence). CDR3 length: 16 amino acids. V was cut by 6 bases and J by 5 bases, with 20 bases left in between. Written as DNA, the CDR3 is TGTGCCAGCAGTTCTGTAATAACTTCAGGCCACAATGAGCAGTTCTTC. Protein product: CASSSVITSGHNEQFF.

The rearrangement joins TRBV14 to TRBJ2-7; 9 bases map to TRBD1. This CDR3 has 15 amino acids. Germline lookup yields CDR1 SGHDN and CDR2 FVKESK. V shed 6 bases and J 5 bases; nucleotides not matched to a gene: 11. CDR3 DNA: TGTGCCAGCAGACGTACCGGGACAGGGTTAAACGAGCAGTACTTC. It translates to CASRRTGTGLNEQYF.

The chain has TRBV4-2 and TRBJ1-3; D not resolved. CDR1 LGHNA and CDR2 YNFKEQ come from the germline V gene. V shed 1 base and J shed 0 bases, with 7 bases lying between them. The CDR3 extends over 15 amino acids. The CDR3 DNA follows: TGTGCCAGCAGCCAAGCGTCCAACTCTGGAAACACCATATATTTT. Its protein is CASSQASNSGNTIYF.

The chain carries TRBV27 and TRBJ2-1; unclear D gene. From germline, CDR1 is MNHEY and CDR2 SMNVEV (reference sequence). V was shortened by 7 bases and J by 7 bases, with 23 bases between the two germline ends. This CDR3 contains 16 residues. CDR3 bases: TGTGCCAGCACGTCCCCTCGGACGGTAGGGTTTAATGAGCAGTTCTTC. Translating it yields CASTSPRTVGFNEQFF.

The V call is TRBV24-1, the J call TRBJ1-2; 9 bases are a match to TRBD1. Germline V lookup: CDR1 KGHDR, CDR2 SFDVKD. The ends lost 4 bases at V and 7 bases at J; junction bases unmatched: 9. The CDR3 sequence is 15 residues long. The CDR3 reads CATSDPGQGLGGYTF. CDR3 sequence (DNA): TGTGCCACCAGTGACCCCGGACAGGGGCTTGGTGGCTACACCTTC.

This chain joins TRBV30 and TRBJ1-1, with no clear D. CDR1 and CDR2 from the germline V gene are GTSNPN and SVGIG (reference sequence). The CDR3 length is 13 residues. Trimming shortened V by 4 bases and J by 4 bases, and 13 bases separated the two germline ends. Here the CDR3 DNA reads TGTGCCTGGATAGTCACCACGGGCACTGAAGCTTTCTTT. It is translated as CAWIVTTGTEAFF.

This chain uses TRBV4-1 with TRBJ2-1, with 11 bases identical to TRBD2. Per the germline V gene, CDR1 is MGHRA and CDR2 is YSYEKL. V gave up 5 bases and J gave up 2 bases; unmatched junction bases: 5. This CDR3 has 16 residues. The chain's CDR3 is CASSARLAGTYNEQFF. For the CDR3, the DNA is TGCGCCAGCAGCGCCAGACTAGCGGGGACCTACAATGAGCAGTTCTTC.

The J gene is TRBJ2-7, the V gene TRBV9; D possibly corresponds to TRBD1 (5 bases). Looked up from germline, CDR1 is SGDLS and CDR2 is YYNGEE. This CDR3 contains 13 residues. V gave up 2 bases and J gave up 1 base, with 7 bases separating them. CDR3 DNA sequence: TGTGCCAGCAGCGTGGGGCCATCCTACGAGCAGTACTTC. Translation: CASSVGPSYEQYF.

The chain joins TRBV15 to TRBJ2-7; D gene unclear. Looked up from germline, CDR1 is LNHNV and CDR2 is YYDKDF (reference sequence). Between the trimmed V and J ends, which lost 0 bases and 0 bases, there was a span of 6 bases. The CDR3 spans 14 residues. As DNA, the CDR3 is TGTGCCACCAGCAGAGAGGAGAGCTCCTACGAGCAGTACTTC. Its translation: CATSREESSYEQYF.

V gene TRBV28 combines with J gene TRBJ2-7; either TRBD1 or TRBD2 may supply D (7 bases each). Germline CDR1 MDHEN, CDR2 SYDVKM. The V gene lost 6 bases and the J gene lost 5 bases, with 17 bases spanning the gap. The CDR3 spans 14 residues. CDR3 sequence: CASRVREDRHEQYF. CDR3 coding DNA: TGTGCCAGCAGAGTACGGGAGGACAGGCACGAGCAGTACTTC.

Only one count was recorded for this clonotype. The chain has TRBV14 and TRBJ1-1; D is unresolved. CDR3 size: 16 residues. V lost 0 bases and J lost 0, with 11 bases in between. Per germline, CDR1 SGHDN and CDR2 FVKESK. The CDR3 region has the DNA TGTGCCAGCAGCCAAGAGGCAGGACTTATGAACACTGAAGCTTTCTTT. Its protein is CASSQEAGLMNTEAFF.

V and J are TRBV7-2 and TRBJ2-7, with D possibly being TRBD1 (6 bases). The V end lost 5 bases, the J end lost 1 base, and 15 bases lay between the germline ends. The CDR3 has 15 amino acids. Germline CDR1 reads SGHTA; CDR2 reads FQGNSA. DNA for the CDR3: TGTGCCAGCAGCACAGATTCTCAGGGGTCCTACGAGCAGTACTTC. It codes for CASSTDSQGSYEQYF.

The chain carries TRBV5-4 and TRBJ1-2; no reliable D call. The V end was cut by 0 bases, the J end by 4 bases, with 16 bases between. In germline, CDR1 is SGHNT, CDR2 YYREEE (reference sequence). This CDR3 has 16 residues. The CDR3 spells CASSLDGVSRVYGYTF. The CDR3 coding sequence is TGTGCCAGCAGCTTGGACGGGGTCAGTCGAGTCTATGGCTACACCTTC.

The V and J genes are TRBV6-1 and TRBJ2-7; D may match TRBD1 or TRBD2 (5 bases each). In germline, CDR1 is MNHNS, CDR2 SASEGT. Trimming removed 0 bases from V and 10 bases from J, with 7 bases in between. The CDR3 runs 11 residues. CDR3 amino acids: CASSEARDQYF. CDR3 DNA sequence: TGTGCCAGCAGTGAAGCCAGGGACCAGTACTTC.

The genes are TRBV30 and TRBJ2-7; D might be TRBD1 (6 bases). CDR1 is GTSNPN, CDR2 SVGIG, per germline (reference sequence). The CDR3 runs to 14 residues. Trimming left V 5 bases short and J 0 bases short, with 14 bases between. The CDR3 loop reads CAWSGTPNSYEQYF. Here the CDR3 DNA reads TGTGCCTGGTCCGGGACACCAAACTCCTACGAGCAGTACTTC.

The rearrangement links TRBV7-9 to TRBJ2-1; 9 bases align to TRBD1. The J segment lost 7 bases and the V segment lost 3 bases, leaving 10 bases of the junction unmatched. This CDR3 is 16 amino acids long. The germline V gene encodes CDR1 SEHNR and CDR2 FQNEAQ (reference sequence). CDR3 DNA sequence: TGTGCCAGCAGCTTTCGATCGGGACAGGGAGGGAATGAGCAGTTCTTC. Translation gives CASSFRSGQGGNEQFF.

V usage is TRBV19 and J usage is TRBJ2-7, with 7 bases identical to TRBD1. Germline CDR1 LNHDA, CDR2 SQIVND (reference sequence). The trim removed 6 bases at V and 0 bases at J, leaving 2 bases unmatched. There are 13 residues in the CDR3. The CDR3 loop reads CASRRGPSYEQYF. The CDR3 coding sequence is TGTGCCAGTAGAAGGGGGCCCTCCTACGAGCAGTACTTC.

The chain's CDR3 is CASSVAPGGPYEQYF. The CDR3 coding sequence is TGTGCCAGCAGCGTAGCTCCGGGAGGGCCCTACGAGCAGTACTTC. The chain uses TRBV9 and TRBJ2-7, with 8 bases aligning to TRBD2. The V segment lost 0 bases and the J segment 2 bases; nucleotides outside the gene matches: 4. Germline loops: CDR1 SGDLS, CDR2 YYNGEE. The CDR3 covers 15 residues.

The chain joins TRBV20-1 to TRBJ2-7; D ambiguous. This CDR3 has 11 residues. Germline V gene data show CDR1 as DFQATT and CDR2 as SNEGSKA (reference sequence). Trimming left V 7 bases short and J 5 bases short, with 12 bases between. CDR3 protein: CSGVTEHEQYF. The CDR3 DNA reads as TGCAGTGGCGTAACGGAGCACGAGCAGTACTTC.

The chain has TRBV9 and TRBJ1-2; D not certain. This CDR3 spans 13 amino acids. Germline assignment: CDR1 SGDLS and CDR2 YYNGEE. Between the trimmed V and J ends, which lost 1 base and 1 base, there was a span of 5 bases. The CDR3 is CASSVSNNYGYTF. CDR3 in DNA: TGTGCCAGCAGCGTATCCAATAACTATGGCTACACCTTC. Using reference TRBV9 and TRBJ1-2 for the parts outside the CDR3, the full variable domain is DSGVTQTPKHLITATGQRVTLRCSPRSGDLSVYWYQQSLDQGLQFLIQYYNGEERAKGNILERFSAQQFPDLHSELNLSSLELGDSALYFCASSVSNNYGYTFGSGTRLTVV.

The rearrangement joins TRBV2 to TRBJ1-1, with TRBD1 as a possible D gene (6 bases). The CDR3 runs 14 residues. The V gene's germline CDR1 is SNHLY and CDR2 FYNNEI. The V end was cut by 6 bases, the J end by 1 base, with 12 bases between. The CDR3 nucleotides are TGTGCCAGCAGCCCCGGGACACGGAACACTGAAGCTTTCTTT. This codes for CASSPGTRNTEAFF. Full variable domain (remainder filled in from reference TRBV2 and TRBJ1-1): EPEVTQTPSHQVTQMGQEVILRCVPISNHLYFYWYRQILGQKVEFLVSFYNNEISEKSEIFDDQFSVERPDGSNFTLKIRSTKLEDSAMYFCASSPGTRNTEAFFGQGTRLTVV.

The J gene is TRBJ2-7, the V gene TRBV6-5; D possibly matches TRBD1 or TRBD2 (6 bases each). V shed 0 bases and J shed 2 bases, with 17 bases lying between them. The CDR3 totals 17 residues. Germline assignment: CDR1 MNHEY and CDR2 SVGAGI. Written as DNA, the CDR3 is TGTGCCAGCAGTTACTCGAAAGTGGACGGGGGCGCCTACGAGCAGTACTTC. Protein: CASSYSKVDGGAYEQYF.

CDR3 DNA: TGCAGTGCTAGAATGCTCGGGGTGAACACTGAAGCTTTCTTT. It specifies CSARMLGVNTEAFF. The chain is built from TRBV20-1 and TRBJ1-1, with D hard to call. V was shortened by 2 bases and J by 0 bases, with 10 bases between the two germline ends. Germline CDR1 DFQATT, CDR2 SNEGSKA (reference sequence). The CDR3 is made up of 14 amino acids.

This chain uses TRBV5-1 with TRBJ1-5, with D tentatively TRBD1 (6 bases). V shed 4 bases and J shed 7 bases, with 15 bases lying between them. The V gene's germline CDR1 is SGHRS and CDR2 YFSETQ. CDR3 length: 14 residues. Written as DNA, the CDR3 is TGCGCCAGCAGCCCTTCAGGGGAAGGGCAGCCCCAGCATTTT. Its protein is CASSPSGEGQPQHF.

The chain couples TRBV30 to TRBJ2-2; D gene ambiguous. There are 13 residues in the CDR3. V shed 5 bases and J shed 5 bases, with 12 bases lying between them. CDR1 and CDR2 from the germline V gene are GTSNPN and SVGIG (reference sequence). As DNA, the CDR3 is TGTGCCTGGCGCGCCCGGAGTACCGGGGAGCTGTTTTTT. It is translated as CAWRARSTGELFF.

This chain uses TRBV4-1 with TRBJ2-6; D is undetermined. CDR3 length equals 16 residues. Per the germline V gene, CDR1 is MGHRA and CDR2 is YSYEKL. V dropped 0 bases and J dropped 2 bases, with 8 bases sitting between them. CDR3 region: CASSQDRTTGANVLTF. The CDR3 bases are TGCGCCAGCAGCCAAGATCGAACTACTGGGGCCAACGTCCTGACTTTC.

The rearrangement joins TRBV7-2 to TRBJ2-1, with TRBD1 matching 7 bases. The germline CDR1 and CDR2 sequences are SGHTA and FQGNSA. This CDR3 has 13 amino acids. V lost 5 bases to trimming and J lost 9 bases; unmatched junction nucleotides: 7. The CDR3 is CASSPRTGREQFF. Here the CDR3 DNA reads TGTGCCAGCAGCCCGAGGACAGGACGTGAGCAGTTCTTC.